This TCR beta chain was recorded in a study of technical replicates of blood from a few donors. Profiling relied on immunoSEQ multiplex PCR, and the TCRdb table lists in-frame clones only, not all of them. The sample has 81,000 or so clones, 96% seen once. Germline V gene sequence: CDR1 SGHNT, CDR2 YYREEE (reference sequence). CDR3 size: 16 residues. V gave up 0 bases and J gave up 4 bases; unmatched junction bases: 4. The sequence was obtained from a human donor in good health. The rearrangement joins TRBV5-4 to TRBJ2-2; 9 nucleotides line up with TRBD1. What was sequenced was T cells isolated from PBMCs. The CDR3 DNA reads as TGTGCCAGCAGCTTGGCAGACAGGGGGATCACCGGGGAGCTGTTTTTT. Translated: CASSLADRGITGELFF.